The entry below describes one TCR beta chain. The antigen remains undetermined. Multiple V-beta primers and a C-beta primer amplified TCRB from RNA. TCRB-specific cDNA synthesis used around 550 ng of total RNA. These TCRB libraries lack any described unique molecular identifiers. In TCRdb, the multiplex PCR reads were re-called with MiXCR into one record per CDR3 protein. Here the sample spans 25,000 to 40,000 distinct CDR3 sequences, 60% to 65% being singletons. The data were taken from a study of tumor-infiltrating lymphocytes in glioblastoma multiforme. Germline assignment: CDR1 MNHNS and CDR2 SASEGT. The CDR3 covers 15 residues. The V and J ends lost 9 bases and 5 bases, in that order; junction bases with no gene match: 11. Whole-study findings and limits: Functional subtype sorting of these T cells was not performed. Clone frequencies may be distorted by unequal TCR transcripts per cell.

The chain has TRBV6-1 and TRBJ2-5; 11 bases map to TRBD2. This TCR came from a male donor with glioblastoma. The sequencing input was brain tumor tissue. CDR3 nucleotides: TGTGCCAGTAGCCGGACTAGCGGGCTAAAGGAGACCCAGTACTTC. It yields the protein CASSRTSGLKETQYF.